This is a list of T cell receptor beta chains from one sample in a study of identical twins. TCRdb redid the calling of the 5' RACE reads with MiXCR, one entry per CDR3 protein. The sample shows around 480,000 distinct CDR3 sequences, approximately 14% of them seen only once. The data also belong to a second study, concerning yellow fever vaccine responses in identical twins.

The specimen was CD4+ T cells sorted from blood. These receptors were taken from a woman aged 18-29 years in good health. The CDR3 runs from the conserved cysteine through the conserved F or W. D genes are given only for firm matches. The size entry is marked missing in some rows and otherwise reads once, few, many or a size class.

TRBJ2-4,TRBD1,TRBV20-1,NA,TGCAGTGCCGGAGGCGTGACAGGGCCCAACATTCAGTACTTC,CSAGGVTGPNIQYF
TRBJ2-7,NA,TRBV7-2,NA,TGTGCCAGCAGCCTGCGGCGGGGGCCCCACGAGCAGTACTTC,CASSLRRGPHEQYF
TRBJ2-7,NA,TRBV7-2,NA,TGTGCCAGCAGCTCTGCGGGGAACGAGCAGTACTTC,CASSSAGNEQYF
TRBJ2-1,TRBD2,TRBV7-2,many,TGTGCCAGCAGCTTAGTGTTACTAGCGGGGGGGAATGAGCAGTTCTTC,CASSLVLLAGGNEQFF
TRBJ2-1,NA,TRBV18,few,TGTGCCAGCTCACAAAGAGCCGATGAGCAGTTCTTC,CASSQRADEQFF
TRBJ2-3,TRBD2,TRBV12-5,few,TGTGCTAGTGGGGAGACGGGACTAGCGGGAGCAGATACGCAGTATTTT,CASGETGLAGADTQYF
TRBJ2-7,NA,TRBV20-1,NA,TGCAGTGCTAGACGTACAGGGAGAACCTACGAGCAGTACTTC,CSARRTGRTYEQYF
TRBJ2-2,TRBD2,TRBV7-3,many,TGTGCCAGCAGCCTAGCGGGGGGCTACACCGGGGAGCTGTTTTTT,CASSLAGGYTGELFF
TRBJ2-1,TRBD2,TRBV5-6,few,TGTGCCAGCAGCCCCCCCCTAGCGGGACCTTTCAATGAGCAGTTCTTC,CASSPPLAGPFNEQFF
TRBJ2-7,NA,TRBV29-1,many,TGCAGCGTAGGTCGGGACTACGAGCAGTACTTC,CSVGRDYEQYF
TRBJ2-5,TRBD1,TRBV5-6,NA,TGTGCCAGCAGCTTGAAGGCGGGACAGGTATACCAAGAGACCCAGTACTTC,CASSLKAGQVYQETQYF
TRBJ2-1,NA,TRBV12-3/TRBV12-4,many,TGTGCCAGCAGTGTGGGATCAGGGAGCTCCTACAATGAGCAGTTCTTC,CASSVGSGSSYNEQFF
TRBJ2-7,NA,TRBV7-2,many,TGTGCCAGCAGCTCCGTTCTTTACGAGCAGTACTTC,CASSSVLYEQYF
TRBJ2-3,NA,TRBV9,NA,TGTGCCAGCAGCGTAAAGTCTGGACGAATTTCAGATACGCAGTATTTT,CASSVKSGRISDTQYF
TRBJ1-3,NA,TRBV11-3,NA,TGTGCCAGCAGCTTCCACCGTGGAAACACCATATATTTT,CASSFHRGNTIYF
TRBJ2-7,NA,TRBV7-2,NA,TGTGCCAGCAGCTTAGAGCCAGGTGACGCCTACGAGCAGTACTTC,CASSLEPGDAYEQYF
TRBJ1-6,NA,TRBV6-5,few,TGTGCCAGCAGTTACTCCGGGCGGACATTGAATAATTCACCCCTCCACTTT,CASSYSGRTLNNSPLHF
TRBJ2-1,NA,TRBV7-2,NA,TGTGCCAGCAGCCCCCTGGGGCCCGGGACATCCTACAATGAGCAGTTCTTC,CASSPLGPGTSYNEQFF
TRBJ2-6,TRBD1,TRBV5-1,NA,TGCGCCAGCAGTTTCGGGACAGGCGGGGCCAACGTCCTGACTTTC,CASSFGTGGANVLTF
TRBJ2-7,NA,TRBV11-2,few,TGTGCCAGCAGCTTAAGCAGGGGCGTTGCCTACGAGCAGTACTTC,CASSLSRGVAYEQYF